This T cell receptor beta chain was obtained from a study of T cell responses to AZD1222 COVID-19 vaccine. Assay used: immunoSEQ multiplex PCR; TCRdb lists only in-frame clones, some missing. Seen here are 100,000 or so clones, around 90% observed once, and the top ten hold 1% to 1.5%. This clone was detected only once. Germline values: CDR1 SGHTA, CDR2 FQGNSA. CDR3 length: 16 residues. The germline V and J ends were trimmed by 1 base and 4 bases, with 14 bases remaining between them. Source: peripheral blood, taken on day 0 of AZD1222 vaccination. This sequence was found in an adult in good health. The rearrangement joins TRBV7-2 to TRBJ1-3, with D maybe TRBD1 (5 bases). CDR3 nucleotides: TGTGCCAGCAGCTTAGTTGGATCGGGGCCGGGAAACACCATATATTTT. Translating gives CASSLVGSGPGNTIYF.